This TCR beta chain is from a study of blood T cell repertoires in COVID-19. Participants were aged about 18 to 95 years, lived in over 20 US areas, and enrolled virtually. Participants were placed into cohorts based on the clinical history they reported. Contact with a PCR-confirmed or clinician-diagnosed COVID-19 case occurred within 2 weeks of entry. Methods used by the authors: The authors estimated nucleated cell counts from reference gene primer amplification. The data were produced by immunoSEQ multiplex PCR, yet TCRdb's version contains in-frame clones alone and is incomplete. V and J calls and clone size are copied from that table; D and trimming were computed from the DNA. The table shows fewer than 250,000 clones, with about four fifths occurring only once. Germline assignment: CDR1 MNHEY and CDR2 SVGEGT. V lost 6 bases and J lost 8, with 14 bases in between. The CDR3 contains 13 residues.

The sequenced sample was PBMCs or T cells enriched from blood (not recorded which). The V call is TRBV6-2 or TRBV6-3, the J call TRBJ2-4, with D possibly being TRBD1 (6 bases). The sequence was collected from a woman between 50 and 59 years old who had been exposed to COVID-19. Here the CDR3 reads CASSETGKYIQYF. The CDR3 DNA is TGTGCCAGCAGCGAAACAGGGAAGTACATTCAGTACTTC.